Detailed here is one T cell receptor (beta chain). Germline values: CDR1 SGHDT, CDR2 YYEEEE. V gave up 2 bases and J gave up 5 bases, with 7 bases separating them. This CDR3 has 12 amino acids. Here immunoSEQ multiplex PCR was the method, and the copy in TCRdb shows in-frame clones only, minus some. The table lists more than 150,000 clones, roughly 83% of them singletons. This entry belongs to a study of blood T cell repertoires in COVID-19. Input material: PBMCs or T cells enriched from blood (not recorded which). V and J are TRBV5-6 and TRBJ2-5, with D unresolved. The source is a woman aged 60-75 years who had recovered from COVID-19. DNA of the CDR3: TGTGCCAGCAGCTTTCCCCGGGAGACCCAGTACTTC. Amino acid sequence: CASSFPRETQYF.